This T cell receptor beta chain was captured by sequencing in a study of T cells after yellow fever vaccination. Study conclusions and caveats: The CD4 and CD8 compartments had a small share of their clonotypes in common. Booster sampling recovered most clones from primary vaccination (around 96% CD4, approximately 88% CD8).

Points on this clonotype: The target antigen is unknown.

TCRdb re-analysed the 5' RACE reads in MiXCR, keeping a single row per CDR3 protein. The sample has over 300,000 distinct CDR3 sequences, over 4% seen once. Germline V gives CDR1 MGHRA, CDR2 YSYEKL. Trimming stripped 3 bases from V and 4 bases from J, with 7 bases between. CDR3 length: 13 amino acids. The sequence was collected from a young man who received the YFV17D yellow fever vaccine. The chain combines TRBV4-1 with TRBJ1-3; D is undetermined. The material sequenced was PBMCs, taken 5 days after the yellow fever booster vaccination. The CDR3 DNA follows: TGCGCCAGCAGCCAGGTTGAGGGAAACACCATATATTTT. Its translation is CASSQVEGNTIYF.